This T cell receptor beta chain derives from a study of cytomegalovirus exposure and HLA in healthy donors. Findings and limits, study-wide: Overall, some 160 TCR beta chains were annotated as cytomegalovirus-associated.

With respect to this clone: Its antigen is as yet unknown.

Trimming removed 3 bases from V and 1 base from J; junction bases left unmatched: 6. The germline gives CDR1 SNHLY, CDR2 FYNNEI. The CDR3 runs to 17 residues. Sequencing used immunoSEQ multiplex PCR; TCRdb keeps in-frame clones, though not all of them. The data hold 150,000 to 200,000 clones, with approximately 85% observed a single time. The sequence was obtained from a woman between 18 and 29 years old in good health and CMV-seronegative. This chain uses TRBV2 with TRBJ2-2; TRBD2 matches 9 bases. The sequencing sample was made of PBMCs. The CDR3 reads CASSELAGVLNTGELFF. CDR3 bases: TGTGCCAGCAGTGAGTTAGCGGGAGTATTGAACACCGGGGAGCTGTTTTTT.